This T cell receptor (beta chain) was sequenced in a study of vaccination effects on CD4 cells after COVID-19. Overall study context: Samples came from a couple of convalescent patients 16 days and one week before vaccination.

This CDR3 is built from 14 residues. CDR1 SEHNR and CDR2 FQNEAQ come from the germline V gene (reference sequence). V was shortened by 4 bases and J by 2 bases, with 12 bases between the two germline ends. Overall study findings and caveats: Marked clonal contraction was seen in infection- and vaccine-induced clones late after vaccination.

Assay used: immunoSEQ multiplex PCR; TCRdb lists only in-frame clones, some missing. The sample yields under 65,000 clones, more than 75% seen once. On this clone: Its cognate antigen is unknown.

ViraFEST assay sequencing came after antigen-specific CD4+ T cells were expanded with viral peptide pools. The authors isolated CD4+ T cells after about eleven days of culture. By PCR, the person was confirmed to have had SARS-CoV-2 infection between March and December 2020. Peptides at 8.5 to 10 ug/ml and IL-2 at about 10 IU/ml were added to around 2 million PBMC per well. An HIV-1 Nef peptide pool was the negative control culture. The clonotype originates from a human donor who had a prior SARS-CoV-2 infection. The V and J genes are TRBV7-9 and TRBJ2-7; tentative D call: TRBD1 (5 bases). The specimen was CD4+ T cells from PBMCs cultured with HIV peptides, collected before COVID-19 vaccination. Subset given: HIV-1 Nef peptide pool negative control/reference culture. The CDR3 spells CASSSAWGTYEQYF. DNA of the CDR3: TGTGCCAGCAGCTCCGCGTGGGGCACCTACGAGCAGTACTTC.